The clone carrying this TCR beta chain was observed a single time. Repertoires were generated with immunoSEQ multiplex PCR, while TCRdb's copy carries only in-frame clones and drops some. The table lists hundreds of thousands of clones, 85% to 90% of them singletons. This record belongs to a study of blood T cell repertoires in COVID-19. With V trimmed by 4 bases and J by 8 bases, 3 bases remained unmatched. The CDR3 is 14 residues long. Per the germline V gene, CDR1 is SGHNT and CDR2 is YENEEA. The sample consisted of peripheral blood. The sequence was obtained from a woman aged 18-29 years with acute or convalescent COVID-19. The V call is TRBV11-3, the J call TRBJ1-6; 9 nucleotides agree with TRBD1. DNA of the CDR3: TGTGCCAGCAGCTGGGACAGGGTTTATTCACCCCTCCACTTT. It yields the protein CASSWDRVYSPLHF.